This T cell receptor beta chain was recorded in a study of cytomegalovirus exposure and HLA in healthy donors. This CDR3 has 17 amino acids. CDR1 is SEHNR and CDR2 is FQNEAQ in the germline V gene (reference sequence). Trimming at V came to 2 bases and at J to 3 bases, leaving 11 bases not matched to a gene. About this clone itself: Its specificity is not known.

Primers: 60 Vbeta forward and 13 Jbeta reverse. Measured with immunoSEQ multiplex PCR; TCRdb has only the in-frame clones, and not every one. This sample yields 150,000 to 200,000 clones, of which about 80% are seen a single time; about 2% belongs to the top ten. Findings and limits, study-wide: TCR beta chains numbering 164 were designated cytomegalovirus-associated. Among CMV-associated TCR beta chains, most appeared HLA-restricted in a later analysis. Presence/absence comparisons presumed near-even sequencing depth among donors.

Material for sequencing was PBMCs. The chain combines TRBV7-9 with TRBJ2-3; 7 bases are a match to TRBD1. This clonotype was sampled from a woman under 30 in good health and CMV-seropositive. The chain's CDR3 is CASSLSGYRGATDTQYF. In DNA form, the CDR3 reads TGTGCCAGCAGCTTAAGTGGTTACAGGGGTGCGACAGATACGCAGTATTTT.